A selection of T cell receptor beta chains follows, all from one sample in a study of T cell changes during pregnancy in multiple sclerosis. Produced via immunoSEQ multiplex PCR; TCRdb's table is partial and in-frame only. The sample has about 67,000 clones, 92% seen once. Sequenced material: peripheral blood, taken after pregnancy. The receptors stem from a female donor with multiple sclerosis, enrolled in a pregnancy study. Both conserved end residues are trimmed from each CDR3. The D gene is left open where the match is weak.

D gene: .
V gene: TRBV7-2
CDR3 protein: ASSVAGLPIKTQY

D gene: TRBD1
V gene: TRBV13
CDR3 protein: ASSLGDSSYNEQF

D gene: .
V gene: TRBV30
CDR3 protein: AYQSPGRNTIY

D gene: .
V gene: TRBV25-1
CDR3 protein: ASSESGGEVKTQY

D gene: .
V gene: TRBV4-3
CDR3 protein: ASSQEWTLALEQY

D gene: .
V gene: TRBV27
CDR3 protein: ASSRTAGGYGYT

D gene: .
V gene: TRBV11-3
CDR3 protein: ASSLGDSRTGELF

D gene: .
V gene: TRBV30
CDR3 protein: AWSVKTYEQY

D gene: .
V gene: TRBV7-9
CDR3 protein: ASSRARGGEQY

D gene: .
V gene: TRBV4-2
CDR3 protein: ASSLNGVGYT

D gene: .
V gene: TRBV4-1
CDR3 protein: ASSPTDQETQY

D gene: .
V gene: TRBV28
CDR3 protein: ASRISSTDTQY

D gene: .
V gene: TRBV18
CDR3 protein: ASSRQAKNTEAF

D gene: .
V gene: TRBV18
CDR3 protein: ASSLSLIPGEDAF

D gene: TRBD1
V gene: TRBV7-9
CDR3 protein: ASSPTGTGDYEQY

D gene: .
V gene: TRBV2
CDR3 protein: ATGAGDQPQH

D gene: .
V gene: TRBV7-7
CDR3 protein: ASSPEGGPEAF

D gene: .
V gene: TRBV5-1
CDR3 protein: ASSLVAGGNQPQH

D gene: TRBD2
V gene: TRBV6-5
CDR3 protein: ASSSILAAYEQY

D gene: .
V gene: TRBV18
CDR3 protein: ASSPLGQRGHSGNTIY

D gene: TRBD2
V gene: TRBV28
CDR3 protein: ASSIPGLAFSYEQY

D gene: TRBD1
V gene: TRBV5-1
CDR3 protein: ASSLGDSSYGYT

D gene: .
V gene: TRBV28
CDR3 protein: ASSFRATDTQY

D gene: TRBD1
V gene: TRBV5-1
CDR3 protein: ASSIGQGTGNTIY

D gene: TRBD2
V gene: TRBV18
CDR3 protein: ASSSGESNTGELF

D gene: TRBD2
V gene: TRBV4-1
CDR3 protein: ASSPLAGSTDTQY

D gene: .
V gene: TRBV5-1
CDR3 protein: ASSFAQKETQY

D gene: .
V gene: TRBV5-4
CDR3 protein: ASSLGSGYEQY

D gene: TRBD1
V gene: TRBV5-4
CDR3 protein: ASSLVGQGTETQY

D gene: TRBD1
V gene: TRBV5-1
CDR3 protein: ASSYGQGNYEQY

D gene: TRBD1
V gene: TRBV11-2
CDR3 protein: ASSPGTGAHQPQH

D gene: .
V gene: TRBV5-4
CDR3 protein: ASSTQGVYEQY

D gene: .
V gene: TRBV11-3
CDR3 protein: ASSLVGNTGELF

D gene: TRBD1
V gene: TRBV18
CDR3 protein: ASSVGTGGSLEQY

D gene: .
V gene: TRBV7-9
CDR3 protein: ASSFTENTEAF

D gene: TRBD2
V gene: TRBV7-2
CDR3 protein: ASSLDASGGAYEQY

D gene: .
V gene: TRBV5-1
CDR3 protein: ASSLGFYEDYGYT

D gene: .
V gene: TRBV18
CDR3 protein: ASSPTAGNQPQH

D gene: TRBD1
V gene: TRBV7-2
CDR3 protein: ASSSGTGLRNQPQH

D gene: .
V gene: TRBV6-1
CDR3 protein: ASSVQGSGGYT

D gene: .
V gene: TRBV5-6
CDR3 protein: ASSLTEETQY

D gene: TRBD1
V gene: TRBV28
CDR3 protein: ASSYLGQITDSNQPQH

D gene: .
V gene: TRBV5-1
CDR3 protein: ASSLVGGQFDEQF

D gene: TRBD1
V gene: TRBV7-9
CDR3 protein: ASSFIGQGDYEQY

D gene: TRBD1
V gene: TRBV5-6
CDR3 protein: ASSNGQGQETQY

D gene: TRBD2
V gene: TRBV9
CDR3 protein: ASSVRTSAGGPNTQY

D gene: TRBD1
V gene: TRBV6-1
CDR3 protein: ASSGRDRKAF

D gene: TRBD1
V gene: TRBV6-1
CDR3 protein: ASSEAPNDRGLYGYT

D gene: TRBD2
V gene: TRBV4-1
CDR3 protein: ASSQVAGGSYNEQF

D gene: TRBD1
V gene: TRBV18
CDR3 protein: ASSETATGTYEQY

D gene: TRBD1
V gene: TRBV6-6
CDR3 protein: ASSYLRDRPDNEQF